The 2 T cell receptor beta chains in this list originate from one sample, sequenced in a study of OX40 agonist ivuxolimab in advanced cancers. The assay was immunoSEQ multiplex PCR, and TCRdb's table has in-frame clones only and misses some. The sample lists some 22,000 clones, over 75% seen once, with around a tenth in the top ten. The sequencing here drew on CD4+ or CD8+ T cells sorted from blood, taken in a trial of the OX40 agonist ivuxolimab. All receptors come from an adult with an advanced solid tumor such as melanoma, head and neck, liver or kidney cancer.

This clone was picked up a small number of times. This chain uses TRBV27 with TRBJ1-4; possible D gene TRBD1, 6 bases. CDR3 length: 14 residues. Germline CDR1 is MNHEY and CDR2 is SMNVEV (reference sequence). The V gene lost 2 bases and the J gene lost 7 bases, with 11 bases spanning the gap. The CDR3 sequence: CASSLQGSAEKLFF. The CDR3 coding sequence is TGTGCCAGCAGTTTACAGGGGTCGGCTGAAAAACTGTTTTTT. The full variable domain, with the rest looked up from reference TRBV27 and TRBJ1-4, is EAQVTQNPRYLITVTGKKLTVTCSQNMNHEYMSWYRQDPGLGLRQIYYSMNVEVTDKGDVPEGYKVSRKEKRNFPLILESPSPNQTSLYFCASSLQGSAEKLFFGSGTQLSVL.

The chain joins TRBV7-2 to TRBJ2-7, with 7 bases fitting TRBD1. Per germline, CDR1 SGHTA and CDR2 FQGNSA. Losses at the gene ends were 2 bases for V and 1 base for J; bases not matched to a gene: 2. CDR3 length: 14 amino acids. CDR3 region: CASSLMGQSYEQYF. The CDR3 coding sequence is TGTGCCAGCAGCTTAATGGGACAGTCCTACGAGCAGTACTTC.